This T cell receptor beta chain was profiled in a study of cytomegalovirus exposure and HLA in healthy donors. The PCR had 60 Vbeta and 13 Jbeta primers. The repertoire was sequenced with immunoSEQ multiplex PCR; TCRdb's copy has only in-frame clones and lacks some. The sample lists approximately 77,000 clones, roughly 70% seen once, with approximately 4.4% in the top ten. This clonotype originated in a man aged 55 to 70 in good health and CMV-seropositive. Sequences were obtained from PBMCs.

The CDR3: CASSAQKSGGAGDTQYF. The CDR3 DNA reads as TGTGCCAGCAGTGCTCAGAAAAGCGGGGGGGCAGGAGATACGCAGTATTTT. The rearrangement joins TRBV6-1 to TRBJ2-3; the match to TRBD2 covers 10 bases. Germline V gene sequence: CDR1 MNHNS, CDR2 SASEGT. The V segment lost 4 bases and the J segment 5 bases; nucleotides outside the gene matches: 12. The CDR3 spans 17 residues.